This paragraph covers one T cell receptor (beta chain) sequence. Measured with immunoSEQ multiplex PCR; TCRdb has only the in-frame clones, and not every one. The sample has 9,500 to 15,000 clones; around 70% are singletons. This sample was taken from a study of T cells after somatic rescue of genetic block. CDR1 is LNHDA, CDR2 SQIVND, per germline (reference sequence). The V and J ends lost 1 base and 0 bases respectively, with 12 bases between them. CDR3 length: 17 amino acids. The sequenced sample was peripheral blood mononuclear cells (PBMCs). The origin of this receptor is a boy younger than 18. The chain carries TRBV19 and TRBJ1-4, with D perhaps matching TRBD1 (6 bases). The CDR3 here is CASSIATGPATNEKLFF. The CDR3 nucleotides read TGTGCCAGTAGTATAGCCACAGGGCCCGCAACTAATGAAAAACTGTTTTTT.